A single sample is the source of the 10 T cell receptor beta chains below, sequenced in a study of human T cells and chemical hapten exposure. TCRdb independently ran MiXCR on the RACE reads; one entry per CDR3 protein. The sample includes around 380,000 distinct CDR3 sequences, around 5% of them seen just once. The time point is: pre-sensitization, week 0. The sample's treatment: therapeutic diphenylcyclopropenone sensitization with weekly scalp DPC. Sample: whole blood, taken in connection with sensitization to the hapten diphenylcyclopropenone (DPC). These receptors were taken from a woman aged 18 to 35 with alopecia areata. Some clones in this sample may be carry-over from other donors' samples.

This clonotype has a handful of counts. The chain is built from TRBV10-3 and TRBJ1-3; TRBD1 matches at 9 bases. Trimming removed 5 bases from V and 3 bases from J; junction bases left unmatched: 2. CDR1 and CDR2 from the germline V gene are ENHRY and SYGVKD. The CDR3 sequence is 14 residues long. The CDR3 spells CAISRDRDGNTIYF. Here the CDR3 DNA reads TGTGCCATCAGTCGGGACAGGGATGGAAACACCATATATTTT.

This clonotype was picked up many times. V gene TRBV15 combines with J gene TRBJ2-7; 9 bases align to TRBD2. Germline loops: CDR1 LNHNV, CDR2 YYDKDF (reference sequence). J gave up 4 bases and V 1 base, and 2 bases lay outside the gene matches. This CDR3 spans 14 amino acids. The CDR3 here is CATSRGLADYEQYF. The DNA of the CDR3 is TGTGCCACCAGCAGAGGACTAGCGGATTACGAGCAGTACTTC. The full variable domain, rest sourced from reference TRBV15 and TRBJ2-7, is DAMVIQNPRYQVTQFGKPVTLSCSQTLNHNVMYWYQQKSSQAPKLLFHYYDKDFNNEADTPDNFQSRRPNTSFCFLDIRSPGLGDTAMYLCATSRGLADYEQYFGPGTRLTVT.

The table lists this clonotype with many counts. V is TRBV6-2 or TRBV6-3 and J is TRBJ1-2; 9 nucleotides line up with TRBD1. The CDR3 is 12 residues long. Germline loops: CDR1 MNHEY, CDR2 SVGEGT. Germline trimming cut 4 bases from V and 6 bases from J; bases unmatched to any gene: 0. The DNA of the CDR3 is TGTGCCAGCAGTTGGACAGGGGATGGCTACACCTTC. Translation: CASSWTGDGYTF.

Comment on this clonotype: The germline gene is not matched at one end of the junction; a read error may be the cause. CDR3 amino acids: CASSLVEYDTQYF. The CDR3 nucleotides are TGTGCTAGCAGCTTAGTTGAGTACGATACGCAGTATTTT. The chain uses TRBV7-7 and TRBJ2-3; no firm D call. This CDR3 is built from 13 residues. Germline V gene lookup returns CDR1 SSHAT and CDR2 FNYEAQ (reference sequence).

This clonotype was seen repeatedly, ten times or more. The V and J genes are TRBV5-1 and TRBJ2-3; weak D call: TRBD2 (6 bases). The CDR3 runs 14 residues. V dropped 6 bases and J dropped 2 bases, with 13 bases sitting between them. The germline V gene encodes CDR1 SGHRS and CDR2 YFSETQ. As DNA, the CDR3 is TGCGCCAGCAAGGAGGGCAGAGCCACAGATACGCAGTATTTT. This gives the protein CASKEGRATDTQYF.

The J gene is TRBJ1-2, the V gene TRBV4-3; D call uncertain. V lost 1 base, J lost 3 bases, and 18 bases lay in between. This CDR3 has 17 amino acids. Germline CDR1 and CDR2: LGHNA and YSLEER. CDR3 nucleotides: TGCGCCAGCAGCCAAGGGGTTATCTTGGCCGGTGACTATGGCTACACCTTC. Translation gives CASSQGVILAGDYGYTF.

This clonotype was counted between two and nine times. V is TRBV21-1 and J is TRBJ2-7; TRBD1, as called in the table, went unchecked against the DNA. TRBV21-1 is a pseudogene locus. The CDR3 loop spans 13 amino acids. This chain's CDR3 is CARKPGQGSEQYF. The CDR3 DNA is TGTGCCAGAAAGCCGGGACAGGGAAGCGAGCAGTACTTC.

This clonotype was recorded many times. The rearrangement joins TRBV3-1 to TRBJ1-1; 9 bases line up with TRBD1. V lost 3 bases to trimming and J lost 5 bases; unmatched junction nucleotides: 4. Looked up from germline, CDR1 is LGHDT and CDR2 is YNNKEL (reference sequence). The CDR3 totals 14 residues. DNA of the CDR3: TGTGCCAGCAGCCATACAGGGGGCCTTACTGAAGCTTTCTTT. Amino acids: CASSHTGGLTEAFF.

This clonotype was seen ten or more times. The chain is built from TRBV9 and TRBJ1-6, with D uncertain. Germline V gene lookup returns CDR1 SGDLS and CDR2 YYNGEE. Trimming removed 0 bases at V and 9 bases at J, with 13 bases between. The CDR3 loop spans 15 amino acids. CDR3 loop: CASSVEFDNSSPLHF. CDR3 nucleotide sequence: TGTGCCAGCAGCGTAGAATTCGACAATAGTTCACCCCTCCACTTT.

This chain joins TRBV7-9 and TRBJ2-7, with unresolved D. CDR3 length equals 15 residues. V lost 0 bases and J lost 10, with 19 bases in between. Germline CDR1 reads SEHNR; CDR2 reads FQNEAQ (reference sequence). CDR3 region: CASSLAPLQDSRQYF. The CDR3 bases are TGTGCCAGCAGCTTAGCCCCCCTCCAGGATTCACGTCAGTACTTC.